Below, 26 T cell receptor beta chains from the same sample are listed, as sequenced in a study of blood T cells in healthy people across ages. Together with a sample-barcoded 5' primer, a J-beta primer mix was included in a second PCR lasting roughly 6 to 12 cycles. TCRdb used MiXCR to reprocess the 5' RACE reads, holding one entry per CDR3 protein. The sample has about 970,000 distinct CDR3 sequences, about 51% seen once. Sequenced material: blood. The origin of the receptors is a woman aged 60-75 years in good health.

V usage is TRBV7-8 and J usage is TRBJ2-1, with 10 positions matching TRBD1. Germline CDR1 SGHVS, CDR2 FQNEAQ. The V and J ends lost 8 bases and 3 bases, in that order; junction bases with no gene match: 13. This CDR3 contains 17 residues. The CDR3 DNA sequence: TGTGCCAGCGGAGGATACACCGGGACAGGGGTCTACAATGAGCAGTTCTTC. Protein: CASGGYTGTGVYNEQFF.

The genes are TRBV4-3 and TRBJ2-3; 7 nucleotides match TRBD2. Looked up from germline, CDR1 is LGHNA and CDR2 is YSLEER. The V gene end was trimmed by 2 bases and the J gene end by 0 bases; junction bases not matched to a gene: 2. The CDR3 sequence is 15 residues long. CDR3 coding DNA: TGCGCCAGCAGCCAACTAGCGGTTAGCACAGATACGCAGTATTTT. It encodes CASSQLAVSTDTQYF.

The chain links TRBV5-4 to TRBJ1-4, with no clear D. CDR3 length equals 16 residues. V was shortened by 0 bases and J by 3 bases, with 12 bases between the two germline ends. Germline loops: CDR1 SGHNT, CDR2 YYREEE (reference sequence). The CDR3 nucleotides are TGTGCCAGCAGCTTGGGTGGAACCGCCTCTAATGAAAAACTGTTTTTT. This codes for CASSLGGTASNEKLFF.

This rearrangement joins TRBV28 to TRBJ2-7; 8 nucleotides match TRBD2. Looked up from germline, CDR1 is MDHEN and CDR2 is SYDVKM. V lost 9 bases to trimming and J lost 0 bases; unmatched junction nucleotides: 10. The CDR3 covers 15 residues. The CDR3 reads CASRPELAASYEQYF. The CDR3 bases are TGTGCCAGTAGGCCCGAACTAGCGGCCTCCTACGAGCAGTACTTC.

The V call is TRBV29-1, the J call TRBJ1-2; no reliable D call. The CDR3 consists of 12 residues. Trimming took off 5 bases at V and 6 bases at J, with 13 bases between the two ends. Germline CDR1 and CDR2: SQVTM and ANQGSEA. The CDR3 nucleotides read TGCAGCGTTTCGCGGGCTGGGGATGGCTACACCTTC. It translates to CSVSRAGDGYTF.

This clonotype occurred many times. The chain couples TRBV4-1 to TRBJ2-7; 12 bases line up with TRBD2. The CDR3 has 15 amino acids. V lost 3 bases to trimming and J lost 3 bases; unmatched junction nucleotides: 3. CDR1 and CDR2 from the germline V gene are MGHRA and YSYEKL. In nucleotides, the CDR3 is TGCGCCAGCAGCCAGGCTAGCGGGAGGGGCTACGAGCAGTACTTC. Protein sequence: CASSQASGRGYEQYF.

The chain combines TRBV20-1 with TRBJ1-4; D not certain. Germline V gives CDR1 DFQATT, CDR2 SNEGSKA (reference sequence). The CDR3 totals 11 residues. V lost 2 bases and J lost 4, with 2 bases in between. The CDR3 region is CSARYNEKLFF. DNA for the CDR3: TGCAGTGCTAGATATAATGAAAAACTGTTTTTT.

This rearrangement joins TRBV5-1 to TRBJ2-5; 10 positions agree with TRBD2. CDR1 and CDR2 (germline): SGHRS, YFSETQ. Trimming took 5 bases from V and 2 from J; bases not matched to a gene: 6. The CDR3 totals 15 residues. CDR3 loop: CASRGTSGKQETQYF. CDR3 bases: TGCGCCAGCAGAGGAACTAGCGGGAAACAAGAGACCCAGTACTTC.

This clonotype was seen just once. The chain couples TRBV4-3 to TRBJ2-3, with 8 positions matching TRBD1. CDR1 is LGHNA, CDR2 YSLEER, per germline. V lost 2 bases and J lost 3; bases outside the gene matches: 10. This CDR3 is built from 17 residues. CDR3 nucleotide sequence: TGCGCCAGCAGCCAAATCACCCCCGGACAGGGAACAGATACGCAGTATTTT. It yields the protein CASSQITPGQGTDTQYF.

The chain employs TRBV12-3 or TRBV12-4 and TRBJ2-3; TRBD2 matches at 9 bases. The J segment lost 3 bases and the V segment lost 1 base, leaving 8 bases of the junction unmatched. This CDR3 spans 17 amino acids. The CDR3 reads CASSLEAGGPRTDTQYF. The CDR3 DNA sequence: TGTGCCAGCAGTTTAGAGGCGGGAGGGCCTAGAACAGATACGCAGTATTTT.

The CDR3 here is CSGRPRPNSYEQYF. CDR3 in DNA: TGCAGCGGTCGTCCCAGGCCTAACTCCTACGAGCAGTACTTC. V usage is TRBV29-1 and J usage is TRBJ2-7; no clear D gene. The CDR3 loop spans 14 amino acids. Trimming removed 7 bases at V and 0 bases at J, with 16 bases between. CDR1 is SQVTM and CDR2 is ANQGSEA in the germline V gene.

The rearrangement joins TRBV7-2 to TRBJ2-3; perhaps TRBD2 as D (6 bases). There are 16 residues in the CDR3. The V gene lost 6 bases and the J gene lost 2 bases, with 18 bases spanning the gap. CDR1 is SGHTA and CDR2 is FQGNSA in the germline V gene. The CDR3 DNA reads as TGTGCCAGCAGTCCCTCCATTAGCGGACTCACAGATACGCAGTATTTT. This sequence encodes CASSPSISGLTDTQYF. The full variable domain, in which reference TRBV7-2 and TRBJ2-3 provide the parts outside the CDR3, is GAGVSQSPSNKVTEKGKDVELRCDPISGHTALYWYRQSLGQGLEFLIYFQGNSAPDKSGLPSDRFSAERTGGSVSTLTIQRTQQEDSAVYLCASSPSISGLTDTQYFGPGTRLTVL.

This clonotype was found a few times. This chain links TRBV27 with TRBJ2-7; D unclear. The length of the CDR3 is 15 residues. The germline CDR1 and CDR2 sequences are MNHEY and SMNVEV (reference sequence). Trimming pared 8 bases from V and 0 bases from J, leaving 17 bases between. CDR3 sequence reads: CASRRGGRSSYEQYF. CDR3 bases: TGTGCCAGCCGCAGAGGCGGCCGAAGCTCCTACGAGCAGTACTTC.

This clonotype was seen only a few times. The V call is TRBV15, the J call TRBJ2-4; TRBD2 is a possible D gene (6 bases). The CDR3 has 17 residues. V gave up 4 bases and J gave up 0 bases, with 16 bases separating them. The germline V gene has CDR1 LNHNV and CDR2 YYDKDF (reference sequence). The CDR3 spells CATSNRRASLAKNIQYF. DNA for the CDR3: TGTGCCACCAGCAACCGGAGGGCAAGTCTAGCCAAAAACATTCAGTACTTC.

The V call is TRBV28, the J call TRBJ2-1; no definite D call. CDR1 MDHEN and CDR2 SYDVKM come from the germline V gene. V lost 6 bases and J 3 bases, leaving 12 bases between the germline ends. CDR3 size: 14 residues. The CDR3 bases are TGTGCCAGCAGCCCTAGTCTGGGCTACAATGAGCAGTTCTTC. This encodes CASSPSLGYNEQFF.

The chain joins TRBV6-2 or TRBV6-3 to TRBJ2-1; 9 bases match TRBD2. The junction had 5 bases not matched to a gene; V was cut back by 4 bases and J by 4 bases. This CDR3 has 15 amino acids. Germline CDR1 is MNHEY and CDR2 is SVGEGT. Written as DNA, the CDR3 is TGTGCCAGCAGTTTGGCGGGAGGGGAGTACAATGAGCAGTTCTTC. Translation gives CASSLAGGEYNEQFF.

Details on this clonotype: A much more abundant neighbour one base away suggests this may be a read error. The chain links TRBV5-1 to TRBJ2-7; D perhaps matches TRBD2 (6 bases). With 1 base removed from V and 5 bases from J, the gap between germline ends came to 13 bases. This CDR3 is built from 14 residues. In germline, CDR1 is SGHRS, CDR2 YFSETQ. The DNA for the CDR3 is TGCGCCAGCAGCTTGAGTAGGAGGGCCGACGAGCAGTACTTC. It yields the protein CASSLSRRADEQYF.

This clonotype was observed a few times. This rearrangement joins TRBV12-3 or TRBV12-4 to TRBJ1-5; D is unclear. Trimming stripped 3 bases from V and 10 bases from J, with 19 bases between. This CDR3 comprises 15 residues. In nucleotides, the CDR3 is TGTGCCAGCAGTTTCGCGGGCTCCGTCGTCCATCCCCAGCATTTT. Translating it yields CASSFAGSVVHPQHF.

This clonotype was counted a few times. The chain recombines TRBV20-1 with TRBJ1-1; TRBD1 matches 9 bases. V dropped 3 bases and J dropped 6; count of bases not matched to a gene: 11. CDR1 and CDR2 (germline): DFQATT, SNEGSKA (reference sequence). The CDR3 length is 15 residues. This CDR3 reads CSASSLGQGPPEAFF. CDR3 coding DNA: TGCAGTGCTAGTAGTTTGGGACAGGGTCCCCCTGAAGCTTTCTTT.

This clonotype was detected ten times or more. This chain joins TRBV4-2 and TRBJ2-5, with a possible D match to TRBD1 (6 bases). The CDR3 extends over 16 amino acids. CDR1 and CDR2 from the germline V gene are LGHNA and YNFKEQ. Trimming took 2 bases from V and 2 from J, leaving 15 bases between them. The CDR3 DNA is TGTGCCAGCAGCCAATCCCCTCTCAGGGGTCAAGAGACCCAGTACTTC. This codes for CASSQSPLRGQETQYF.

The gene calls are TRBV6-4 and TRBJ1-1, with 7 nucleotides matching TRBD1. The germline V gene has CDR1 MRHNA and CDR2 SNTAGT. Trimming removed 0 bases from V and 4 bases from J; junction bases left unmatched: 8. CDR3 length: 16 amino acids. CDR3 residues: CASSDSPGGVGTEAFF. In nucleotides, the CDR3 is TGTGCCAGCAGTGACTCCCCAGGGGGGGTAGGCACTGAAGCTTTCTTT.

V and J are TRBV28 and TRBJ2-5, with unresolved D. The CDR3 has 17 residues. Germline V CDR1 and CDR2: MDHEN, SYDVKM. V was shortened by 2 bases and J by 5 bases, with 21 bases between the two germline ends. The CDR3 region has the DNA TGTGCCAGCAGTTTAACAAAACGGTCGGCCAAAACCGAGACCCAGTACTTC. This sequence encodes CASSLTKRSAKTETQYF.

The V and J genes are TRBV29-1 and TRBJ2-7; the D gene is possibly TRBD2 (6 bases). The CDR3 is 14 residues long. Trimming left V 3 bases short and J 4 bases short, with 16 bases between. Germline V gene lookup returns CDR1 SQVTM and CDR2 ANQGSEA. The CDR3 DNA sequence: TGCAGCGTTGACGAGAGTAGCGCGGGATACGAGCAGTACTTC. Translated: CSVDESSAGYEQYF.

V usage is TRBV18 and J usage is TRBJ2-5, with a weak D call TRBD1 (6 bases). The J call may be in error: the DNA end matches TRBJ2-7 better. CDR3 length equals 14 residues. Germline CDR1 is KGHSH and CDR2 is LQKENI. CDR3 amino acids: CASSPPAGDYEQYF. The CDR3 coding sequence is TGTGCCAGCTCACCACCAGCAGGGGACTACGAGCAGTACTTC.

The chain has TRBV11-2 and TRBJ2-1, with 11 positions matching TRBD2. Germline CDR1 is SGHAT and CDR2 is FQNNGV. Trimming cost V 0 bases and J 10 bases; bases outside gene matches: 8. The CDR3 is 16 residues long. CDR3 DNA sequence: TGTGCCAGCAGCTTAGACCTTAGCGGGAGGGCCAGCGAGCAGTTCTTC. Protein product: CASSLDLSGRASEQFF.

The chain combines TRBV12-3 or TRBV12-4 with TRBJ1-6; 7 bases fit TRBD1. J was trimmed by 6 bases and V by 3 bases; bases with no gene match: 5. The CDR3 loop spans 15 amino acids. The CDR3 protein is CASSLRDSPNSPLHF. In DNA, the CDR3 is TGTGCCAGCAGTTTGAGGGACAGTCCTAATTCACCCCTCCACTTT.